This TCR beta chain comes out of a study of CD8 T cells in ankylosing spondylitis. The study's findings and limits: For ankylosing spondylitis blood, a TCR beta motif of about eight highly homologous variants appeared characteristic. In ankylosing spondylitis patients, matched synovial fluid reportedly showed significant enrichment of disease-linked clones.

Turning to this clonotype: Its matching antigen is unknown.

One entry per CDR3 protein, called by TCRdb with MiXCR from the 5' RACE reads. The sample yields around 890,000 distinct CDR3 sequences, 10% to 15% seen once. CDR1 SGHTA and CDR2 FQGNSA come from the germline V gene. The CDR3 runs to 16 residues. Trimming left V 5 bases short and J 0 bases short, with 14 bases between. Sequenced material: blood, either unsorted or a sorted T cell fraction (not recorded which). This clonotype was sampled from a male donor with ankylosing spondylitis. The chain combines TRBV7-2 with TRBJ2-1; possibly TRBD2 for D (5 bases). The CDR3 is CASSLLGVLSYNEQFF. CDR3 DNA: TGTGCCAGCAGCCTACTCGGGGTTCTCTCCTACAATGAGCAGTTCTTC.